Listed here are 27 T cell receptor beta chains from one sample, sequenced in a study of blood T cells in healthy people across ages. With a J-beta primer mix and a sample-barcoded 5' primer, a second PCR ran 7 to 11 cycles. TCRdb passed the 5' RACE reads through MiXCR, listing each CDR3 protein once. The repertoire consists of about 1,500,000 distinct CDR3 sequences, with approximately 38% occurring once and the leading ten covering under 8%. Sequencing used blood. The origin of the receptors is a woman between 18 and 29 years old in good health.

The J gene is TRBJ2-4, the V gene TRBV20-1, with 15 nucleotides matching TRBD2. The end of the DNA aligns better with TRBJ2-5, so the J call may be wrong. From germline, CDR1 is DFQATT and CDR2 SNEGSKA (reference sequence). The CDR3 loop spans 20 amino acids. The CDR3 here is CSASLWGVGGTSGRRETQYF. CDR3 DNA: TGCAGTGCTAGCTTATGGGGTGTCGGGGGGACTAGCGGGAGGCGAGAGACCCAGTACTTC.

V is TRBV5-1 and J is TRBJ2-1; D perhaps matches TRBD2 (6 bases). The germline V and J ends were trimmed by 2 bases and 3 bases, with 12 bases remaining between them. Germline V gives CDR1 SGHRS, CDR2 YFSETQ. The CDR3 loop spans 15 amino acids. CDR3 region: CASSLTGTVYNEQFF. In DNA, the CDR3 is TGCGCCAGCAGCTTAACCGGGACTGTCTACAATGAGCAGTTCTTC.

In its sample, this clonotype was seen a few times. This rearrangement joins TRBV21-1 to TRBJ1-1; the table's D call TRBD1 went unverified against the DNA. TRBV21-1 is assigned pseudogene status. The CDR3 extends over 15 amino acids. This chain's CDR3 is CASSSLRQGNTEAFF. The DNA of the CDR3 is TGTGCCAGCAGCAGCTTAAGACAGGGGAACACTGAAGCTTTCTTT.

This clonotype was seen a few times. CDR3 protein: CASGEEGLTDTQYF. CDR3 DNA sequence: TGTGCCAGTGGAGAGGAGGGCCTCACAGATACGCAGTATTTT. The chain has TRBV5-6 and TRBJ2-3, with D tentatively TRBD2 (6 bases). This CDR3 has 14 amino acids. Germline V gene sequence: CDR1 SGHDT, CDR2 YYEEEE. Trimming pared 8 bases from V and 2 bases from J, leaving 15 bases between.

J is TRBJ2-7 and V is TRBV6-5, with TRBD2 matching 8 bases. Looked up from germline, CDR1 is MNHEY and CDR2 is SVGAGI. Trimming took 2 bases from V and 2 from J; bases not matched to a gene: 5. This CDR3 contains 15 residues. The DNA of the CDR3 is TGTGCCAGCAGTTACGCGGGGGGATTAGCCTACGAGCAGTACTTC. Translation gives CASSYAGGLAYEQYF.

This sequence joins TRBV27 and TRBJ1-5; D uncertain. Deletions cut 6 bases from V and 3 bases from J, with 15 bases between. The CDR3 runs to 15 residues. Germline CDR1 is MNHEY and CDR2 is SMNVEV (reference sequence). The DNA of the CDR3 is TGTGCCAGCAGGCGCGATATGAGGGCCAATCAGCCCCAGCATTTT. Translating gives CASRRDMRANQPQHF.

This clonotype was observed a few times. V gene TRBV3-1 combines with J gene TRBJ2-4; no definite D call. Trimming removed 1 base from V and 5 bases from J, with 3 bases in between. This CDR3 is built from 12 residues. Looked up from germline, CDR1 is LGHDT and CDR2 is YNNKEL (reference sequence). This chain's CDR3 is CASSQAENIQYF. The CDR3, as DNA: TGTGCCAGCAGCCAAGCGGAAAACATTCAGTACTTC.

The rearrangement uses TRBV29-1 and TRBJ2-1, with 14 bases lining up with TRBD2. The CDR3 has 17 residues. In germline, CDR1 is SQVTM, CDR2 ANQGSEA. V lost 4 bases and J lost 7; bases outside the gene matches: 12. Here the CDR3 DNA reads TGCAGCGTTGTGGTTACAGGACTAGCGGGAGGAGGAAATGAGCAGTTCTTC. Its translation is CSVVVTGLAGGGNEQFF.

Concerning this clonotype: The germline gene is not matched at one end of the junction; a read error may be the cause. The chain uses TRBV2 and TRBJ2-3; unclear D gene. The germline gives CDR1 SNHLY, CDR2 FYNNEI. This CDR3 is 13 amino acids long. CDR3 nucleotide sequence: TGTGCCAGTAGTGTAGTGGACGGGGATACGCAGTATTTT. Translation gives CASSVVDGDTQYF.

The chain combines TRBV9 with TRBJ1-3, with D possibly matching TRBD1 (5 bases). Per the germline V gene, CDR1 is SGDLS and CDR2 is YYNGEE. This CDR3 comprises 15 residues. V dropped 0 bases and J dropped 4 bases, with 11 bases sitting between them. In DNA form, the CDR3 reads TGTGCCAGCAGCGTAGGAGAAGGGACGGGAAACACCATATATTTT. It codes for CASSVGEGTGNTIYF.

The genes are TRBV3-1 and TRBJ2-7; 12 nucleotides line up with TRBD2. Germline CDR1 reads LGHDT; CDR2 reads YNNKEL (reference sequence). The CDR3 loop spans 16 amino acids. The V segment lost 1 base and the J segment 5 bases; nucleotides outside the gene matches: 6. This CDR3 reads CASSQGTTSGGHEQYF. The CDR3 nucleotides are TGTGCCAGCAGCCAAGGAACGACTAGCGGGGGCCACGAGCAGTACTTC.

The rearrangement links TRBV5-6 to TRBJ2-5, with 12 positions matching TRBD2. This CDR3 is 17 amino acids long. Losses at the gene ends were 4 bases for V and 4 bases for J; bases not matched to a gene: 11. Germline values: CDR1 SGHDT, CDR2 YYEEEE. CDR3 nucleotide sequence: TGTGCCAGCAGCCCGTCTCCGACTAGCGGGAGTGGAGAGACCCAGTACTTC. Its translation: CASSPSPTSGSGETQYF. The variable domain in full, with the rest retrieved from reference TRBV5-6 and TRBJ2-5, is DAGVTQSPTHLIKTRGQQVTLRCSPKSGHDTVSWYQQALGQGPQFIFQYYEEEERQRGNFPDRFSGHQFPNYSSELNVNALLLGDSALYLCASSPSPTSGSGETQYFGPGTRLLVL.

The chain recombines TRBV25-1 with TRBJ2-7; D is undetermined. Looked up from germline, CDR1 is MGHDK and CDR2 is SYGVNS. The CDR3 runs 14 residues. Between the trimmed V and J ends, which lost 6 bases and 6 bases, there was a span of 18 bases. CDR3 amino acids: CASRSGRPGSEQYF. The DNA of the CDR3 is TGTGCCAGCAGGTCAGGCCGACCGGGTAGCGAGCAGTACTTC.

The CDR3 region is CASSIGALQFF. As DNA, the CDR3 is TGTGCCAGTAGTATCGGGGCCCTGCAGTTCTTC. The chain links TRBV19 to TRBJ2-1, with D perhaps assigned TRBD1 or TRBD2 (5 bases each). CDR1 LNHDA and CDR2 SQIVND come from the germline V gene (reference sequence). V was trimmed by 3 bases and J by 12 bases, leaving 9 bases between them. This CDR3 has 11 residues.

About this clonotype: A much larger clone is a single base away; this may be a read error. The J gene is TRBJ2-1, the V gene TRBV7-8; D is ambiguous. Germline V gene data show CDR1 as SGHVS and CDR2 as FQNEAQ. There are 13 residues in the CDR3. Trimming left V 4 bases short and J 13 bases short, with 17 bases between. CDR3 DNA: TGTGCCAGCAGCTCCGGACGAAGAGAGACCCAGTTCTTC. It encodes CASSSGRRETQFF.

This clonotype was counted between two and nine times. The V gene is TRBV27, the J gene TRBJ1-2; 11 nucleotides align to TRBD1. The CDR3 spans 15 residues. The trim removed 5 bases at V and 5 bases at J, leaving 7 bases unmatched. CDR1 and CDR2 from the germline V gene are MNHEY and SMNVEV (reference sequence). This CDR3 is CASSTGQGAHYGYTF. The CDR3 DNA is TGTGCCAGCAGTACCGGACAGGGGGCTCATTATGGCTACACCTTC.

This clonotype was seen a handful of times. The CDR3 region has the DNA TGCAGTGCTAGAAGGGCTGGGGCCAACGTCCTGACTTTC. Its protein product is CSARRAGANVLTF. The chain recombines TRBV20-1 with TRBJ2-6, with unresolved D. Trimming left V 2 bases short and J 2 bases short, with 4 bases between. The CDR3 has 13 residues. The V gene's germline CDR1 is DFQATT and CDR2 SNEGSKA (reference sequence).

The chain combines TRBV9 with TRBJ2-4; 9 nucleotides align to TRBD2. The DNA end favors TRBJ2-5, so the J call may be wrong. The CDR3 consists of 17 residues. Per the germline V gene, CDR1 is SGDLS and CDR2 is YYNGEE. The CDR3 bases are TGTGCCAGCAGCGTCGGGTTTGCTAGCGGGGTCCAAGAGACCCAGTACTTC. Encoded protein: CASSVGFASGVQETQYF.

The genes are TRBV6-5 and TRBJ2-7, with 10 bases lining up with TRBD2. V shed 5 bases and J 3 bases; nucleotides not matched to a gene: 7. Germline V gene data show CDR1 as MNHEY and CDR2 as SVGAGI. CDR3 size: 15 residues. Here the CDR3 DNA reads TGTGCCAGCAGTACCCCTAGCGGGGGCGTCTACGAGCAGTACTTC. As protein: CASSTPSGGVYEQYF.

In this sample, this clonotype turned up a few times. The chain joins TRBV25-1 to TRBJ2-7; 11 bases are shared with TRBD2. Germline CDR1 and CDR2: MGHDK and SYGVNS. The CDR3 covers 15 residues. J lost 3 bases, V lost 4 bases, and 5 bases had no gene match. CDR3 sequence (DNA): TGTGCCAGCAGTGGAGCTAGCGGGAGGAACTACGAGCAGTACTTC. The encoded protein is CASSGASGRNYEQYF.

About this clonotype: A read error may account for a junction end that differs from germline. The chain links TRBV25-1 to TRBJ1-2; D is uncertain. The CDR3 length is 11 residues. Germline-derived CDR1 and CDR2 are MGHDK and SYGVNS. CDR3 nucleotides: TGTGCCAGCAGACATCCCTATGGCCACACCTTC. Encoded protein: CASRHPYGHTF.

This clonotype was recorded many times. The chain carries TRBV2 and TRBJ2-5; 8 nucleotides align to TRBD1. The CDR3 totals 13 residues. V was clipped by 4 bases and J by 2 bases; unmatched bases: 0. The germline gives CDR1 SNHLY, CDR2 FYNNEI. The CDR3 DNA reads as TGTGCCAGCAGTGGGGACAGGCAAGAGACCCAGTACTTC. This translates into CASSGDRQETQYF.

On this clonotype: An end of the junction differs from the germline gene, which may be a read error. The chain recombines TRBV5-8 with TRBJ2-3; 7 nucleotides agree with TRBD1. Germline assignment: CDR1 SGHTS and CDR2 YDEGEE. This CDR3 is 16 amino acids long. Here the CDR3 reads CVSSLGSSSQGDTQYF. The CDR3 DNA reads as TGTGTCAGCAGCTTGGGGTCTAGCTCACAGGGGGATACGCAGTATTTT.

This chain links TRBV6-5 with TRBJ1-1; unclear D gene. Trimming took off 6 bases at V and 1 base at J, with 18 bases between the two ends. The germline gives CDR1 MNHEY, CDR2 SVGAGI. The CDR3 extends over 16 amino acids. This CDR3 is CASSRAVARGNTEAFF. The DNA of the CDR3 is TGTGCCAGCAGCCGGGCGGTCGCTAGAGGGAACACTGAAGCTTTCTTT.

The rearrangement joins TRBV6-2 or TRBV6-3 to TRBJ2-7, with D possibly TRBD2 on 5 matching bases. Germline V gives CDR1 MNHEY, CDR2 SVGEGT. Trimming removed 2 bases from V and 5 bases from J, with 13 bases in between. This CDR3 region has 14 residues. The CDR3 is CASSYRAGNHEQYF. The CDR3 nucleotides are TGTGCCAGCAGTTACCGGGCCGGGAACCACGAGCAGTACTTC.

This chain uses TRBV12-3 or TRBV12-4 with TRBJ1-4; D is possibly TRBD1 (6 bases). V lost 6 bases and J 4 bases, leaving 15 bases between the germline ends. The CDR3 consists of 15 residues. The CDR3: CASRDDGQINEKLFF. CDR3 nucleotide sequence: TGTGCCAGCAGGGACGACGGACAGATTAATGAAAAACTGTTTTTT.

This clonotype was seen a handful of times. This rearrangement joins TRBV7-2 to TRBJ1-5, with TRBD1 matching over 8 bases. This CDR3 contains 15 residues. Trimming at V came to 9 bases and at J to 0 bases, leaving 7 bases not matched to a gene. CDR1 is SGHTA, CDR2 FQGNSA, per germline. The CDR3 loop is CASREQGDSNQPQHF. DNA of the CDR3: TGTGCCAGTAGAGAACAGGGGGATAGCAATCAGCCCCAGCATTTT. The full variable domain, with the rest looked up from reference TRBV7-2 and TRBJ1-5, is GAGVSQSPSNKVTEKGKDVELRCDPISGHTALYWYRQSLGQGLEFLIYFQGNSAPDKSGLPSDRFSAERTGGSVSTLTIQRTQQEDSAVYLCASREQGDSNQPQHFGDGTRLSIL.